This T cell receptor beta chain is drawn from a study of CD4+ T cells in melanoma. The CDR3 has 13 residues. CDR1 and CDR2 from the germline V gene are WNHNN and SYGVQD (reference sequence). V lost 6 bases and J lost 5; bases outside the gene matches: 2. This table comes from immunoSEQ multiplex PCR, and its TCRdb copy is limited to in-frame clones, with some not included. This table has about 9,900 clones, roughly 63% appearing once. Worth noting for this clone: Its specificity is unknown.

Study-wide findings and caveats: Reportedly, melanoma neoantigen-specific CD4+ T cells showed varied differentiation states. A reported correlation linked neoantigen-specific CD4+ T cells to CD8+, macrophage and B cell function.

The sample taken for sequencing was cells from a culture (not recorded whether cultured in vitro). This chain joins TRBV10-1 and TRBJ2-4, with 9 bases lining up with TRBD1. The clonotype originates from a human donor with melanoma. The CDR3 region is CASSRDRENIQYF. The CDR3 region has the DNA TGCGCCAGCAGCCGGGACAGGGAAAACATTCAGTACTTC.